Reported below is one T cell receptor delta chain. There are a few counts of this clone. The target of this receptor is not known. TCRdb assigns this DNA the protein of a much larger clone, which departs from its translation at residue 11; this likely reflects a read error, and the protein shown comes from translating the DNA. The data stem from a study of gamma-delta chains in newborns, infants, children (dated by TCRdb to about 2019). Regarding the study in general: In the study title, it is stated that polyclonal expansion of innate gammadelta T cells is driven by microbial exposure immediately after birth. The study examined the way microbial exposure affected innate gammadelta T cell populations in human newborns right after birth.

The CDR3, from cysteine to phenylalanine, totals 20 residues. Just the 60-base CDR3 DNA is kept, in frame starting at base 1. Germline trimming: 0 bases from V, 0 bases from J; junction bases outside gene matches: 10. Sequences TSWWSYY (CDR1) and QGS (CDR2) are obtained from the germline V gene. TCRdb shows the sequencer as Illumina MiSeq. TCRdb reanalyzed the public reads with the CATT caller, and identical DNA sequences were merged afterwards. Within this sample are under 8,000 delta-chain clones, with more than 2% of them counted one time only. The ten largest clones take up 9.5% to 13% of the sample.

The sequencing input was blood. The chain is assembled from TRDV1 and TRDJ2, with TRDD3 matching 10 junction bases. The clonotype comes from a child who was a newborn, infant or young child, either healthy, febrile or measles-vaccinated (not recorded which). The DNA sequence reads TGTGCTCTTGGGGAACTATGGACTGGGGGATGCGCCGCTTTGACAGCACAACTCTTCTTT. The resulting protein is CALGELWTGGCAALTAQLFF.